A single TCR beta chain is shown here with its context. The data were taken from a study of blood T cell repertoires in COVID-19. Study at large: Specimens from acute and convalescent COVID-19 originated in the United States, Italy and Spain.

CDR3 length: 15 residues. The germline gives CDR1 SGHAT, CDR2 FQDESV (reference sequence). Trimming left V 4 bases short and J 0 bases short, with 10 bases between. In the original analysis: Reference gene primer amplification yielded estimated nucleated cell counts. Assay used: immunoSEQ multiplex PCR; TCRdb lists only in-frame clones, some missing. V, J and clone size are those of that table, while D and trimming were read from the DNA. The table includes some 300,000 clones, 80% to 90% detected once. Participant age was roughly 18 to 95 years, and participants resided in about two dozen US areas. Self-reported history from a screening survey and questionnaire set each donor's cohort.

This clonotype was obtained from a man aged 30 to 39 who had recovered from COVID-19. The sample comprised PBMCs or T cells enriched from blood (not recorded which). The rearrangement links TRBV11-1 to TRBJ1-3; D is ambiguous. The CDR3 bases are TGTGCCAGCAGCTACAGACACTTCTCTGGAAACACCATATATTTT. Translated, it gives CASSYRHFSGNTIYF.